This T cell receptor beta chain was recovered during a study of PD-L1 blockade in urothelial cancer. Study-level information: Every 3 weeks, patients received intravenous atezolizumab 1,200 mg, beginning 2014. Peripheral blood specimens exhibited a median yield of about 140,000 T cells. Blood was evaluated 3 weeks (second dose) and 6 weeks after therapy began.

This table comes from immunoSEQ multiplex PCR, and its TCRdb copy is limited to in-frame clones, with some not included. The sample includes approximately 32,000 clones, roughly 82% of them seen just once. Overall study results and limits: At 3 weeks on treatment, tumor-associated clones expanded more with durable benefit.

In germline, CDR1 is SGHAT, CDR2 FQNNGV. V lost 6 bases and J 12 bases, leaving 30 bases between the germline ends. The CDR3 covers 16 residues. With respect to this clone: Its antigen remains unidentified.

The sequenced sample was PBMCs, obtained around atezolizumab (anti-PD-L1) treatment. This clonotype was sampled from a man between 60 and 75 years old with urothelial cancer. The chain carries TRBV11-2 and TRBJ2-7; D is perhaps TRBD2 (6 bases). CDR3 region: CASRLLPGTGDGAAYF. As DNA, the CDR3 is TGTGCCAGCAGACTGCTTCCCGGGACTGGAGATGGGGCGGCGTACTTC.